This is a list of T cell receptor beta chains from one sample in a study of patients and donors after allogeneic stem cell transplantation. TCRdb reanalysed the RT-PCR reads using MiXCR and keeps one entry per CDR3 protein. The sample yields 200,000 to 250,000 distinct CDR3 sequences, over 30% seen once. Specimen: blood, either unsorted or a sorted T cell fraction (not recorded which). The receptor set was obtained from a human donor who was either an allogeneic HSCT recipient or a stem cell or donor lymphocyte infusion donor (not recorded which). It is not recorded whose cells these are; they may come from a transplant donor. Each CDR3 is given with its conserved first and last residue. A D gene is named only where the DNA matches it firmly. The size of a clone is reported for some rows only, either as once, few or many, or as a class for expanded clones.

v_call,j_call,clone_size,d_call,cdr3_nt,cdr3_aa
TRBV12-3/TRBV12-4,TRBJ1-6,few,-,TGTGCCAGCAGTTTGGGTTTCCCCGGGACCTATAATTCACCCCTCCACTTT,CASSLGFPGTYNSPLHF
TRBV5-1,TRBJ2-1,few,-,TGCGCCAGCAGCTTGGGGGGGAGACTCTCCTACAATGAGCAGTTCTTC,CASSLGGRLSYNEQFF
TRBV5-1,TRBJ1-1,-,-,TGCGCCAGCAGCATTAGCAGGGTCCTCGGGACTGAAGCTTTCTTT,CASSISRVLGTEAFF
TRBV24-1,TRBJ2-3,-,-,TGTGCCACCAGTGATTTGCAAGGGACTGATACGCAGTATTTT,CATSDLQGTDTQYF
TRBV7-2,TRBJ1-1,-,-,TGTGCCAGCAGCTTAGACAGGGAGACTGAAGCTTTCTTT,CASSLDRETEAFF
TRBV29-1,TRBJ2-3,-,-,TGCAGCGTGTCCGACAGGGGAGGGCTAGATACGCAGTATTTT,CSVSDRGGLDTQYF
TRBV7-9,TRBJ1-1,-,TRBD1,TGTGCCAGCAGCCTGGGACAGCAGGGCACTGAAGCTTTCTTT,CASSLGQQGTEAFF
TRBV5-1,TRBJ2-7,-,-,TGCGCCAGCGGTCCAGGTAGCAGCGAGCAGTACTTC,CASGPGSSEQYF
TRBV2,TRBJ2-1,-,-,TGTGCCAGCACTCAGGGGCCCGCCGGCAATGAGCAGTTCTTC,CASTQGPAGNEQFF
TRBV3-1,TRBJ2-1,-,-,TGTGCCAGCACCCCAGGCCCACAGGGCTGGGCCTACAATGAGCAGTTCTTC,CASTPGPQGWAYNEQFF
TRBV3-1,TRBJ2-1,-,-,TGTGCCAGCAGTCCCGGGACAGGAGCGGGAAGCTTC,CASSPGTGAGSF
TRBV20-1,TRBJ2-7,few,-,TGCAGTGCTAACTGGGACGGGGCGGTGGTTGACTACGAGCAGTACTTC,CSANWDGAVVDYEQYF
TRBV5-5,TRBJ1-1,few,-,TGTGCCAGCAGCTTGGAGGGGCACGGGGCTTTCTTT,CASSLEGHGAFF
TRBV18,TRBJ1-2,few,TRBD1,TGTGCCAGCTCACAAAAACCGACAGGGCTCAACTATGGCTACACCTTC,CASSQKPTGLNYGYTF
TRBV4-1,TRBJ2-2,-,-,TGCGCCAGCAGCCAAGAACCAGGGCCGACCGGGGAGCTGTTTTTT,CASSQEPGPTGELFF
TRBV14,TRBJ2-1,-,TRBD2,TGTGCCAGCAGCCAAGAGTTAGCGGGGCTTTCCTACAATGAGCAGTTCTTC,CASSQELAGLSYNEQFF
TRBV5-1,TRBJ2-7,few,-,TGCGCCGGCGGGTACGAGCAGTACTTC,CAGGYEQYF
TRBV4-3,TRBJ2-5,-,-,TGCGCCAGCAGCCAAGAAGCGGGAGAGACCCAGTACTTC,CASSQEAGETQYF
TRBV10-3,TRBJ2-2,-,TRBD1,TGTGCCATCAGAGAGGGACAGCCGAAGAGGAACACCGGGGAGCTGTTTTTT,CAIREGQPKRNTGELFF
TRBV10-3,TRBJ1-5,-,-,TGTGCCATCAGTGACAGAATCAATCAGCCCCAGCATTTT,CAISDRINQPQHF
TRBV4-3,TRBJ1-4,few,TRBD1,TGCGCCAGCAGCCGACGACAGGGAAGGGAAAAACTGTTTTTT,CASSRRQGREKLFF
TRBV20-1,TRBJ2-1,-,-,TGCAGTGCTAGGCCCAACTACAATGAGCAGTTCTTC,CSARPNYNEQFF
TRBV7-8,TRBJ2-5,-,TRBD2,TGTGCCAGCAGCCCTGGGAGGGCAGAGACCCAGAACTTC,CASSPGRAETQNF
TRBV6-4,TRBJ2-3,few,-,TGTGCCAGCAGTGAGGACCAGGGTTCGGGCACAGATACGCAGTATTTT,CASSEDQGSGTDTQYF
TRBV5-1,TRBJ2-7,few,-,TGCGCCAGCAGCCGTGGACAAAGCTCCTACGAGCAGTACTTC,CASSRGQSSYEQYF
TRBV7-3,TRBJ2-1,-,-,TGTGCCAGCAGCTTAACCACCGGGATGCAGTTCTTC,CASSLTTGMQFF
TRBV6-5,TRBJ1-1,-,TRBD1,TGTGCCAGCAGTTACACTTCCACCGGGACAGGATACACTGAAGCTTTCTTT,CASSYTSTGTGYTEAFF
TRBV27,TRBJ1-6,few,TRBD1,TGTGCCAGCACCTACAGGGGGCCAAGTGTATCACCCCTCCACTTT,CASTYRGPSVSPLHF
TRBV5-1,TRBJ1-1,few,TRBD1,TGCGCCAGCAGGTGGGACAGGGCAACTGAAGCTTTCTTT,CASRWDRATEAFF
TRBV4-2,TRBJ1-5,-,TRBD1,TGTGCCAGCAGCCATGACAGGGCGGGTCAGCCCCAGCATTTT,CASSHDRAGQPQHF
TRBV7-8,TRBJ2-5,few,TRBD1,TGTGCCAGCAGCCGGGACAGGGGAGAGACCCAGTACTTC,CASSRDRGETQYF
TRBV5-5,TRBJ1-1,-,-,TGTGCCAGCAGCCTCGGGGGATGGGGCACTGAAGCTTTCTTT,CASSLGGWGTEAFF
TRBV29-1,TRBJ2-4,-,-,TGCAGCGTTGAAGTCAGCAGGGCCCACTTAAGGGGCATTCAGTACTTC,CSVEVSRAHLRGIQYF
TRBV15,TRBJ1-2,few,-,TGTGCCACCAGCAGAGGGAGAGGGGTTAACTATGGCTACACCTTC,CATSRGRGVNYGYTF
TRBV15,TRBJ2-1,few,TRBD1,TGTGCCACCAGCAGAGGGGACAGCTACAATGAGCAGTTCTTC,CATSRGDSYNEQFF
TRBV5-1,TRBJ2-4,few,-,TGCGCCAGCAGCCCCCGGGACACACCACGCCAACTAGCCAAAAACATTCAGTACTTC,CASSPRDTPRQLAKNIQYF
TRBV29-1,TRBJ2-7,-,-,TGCAGCGCTAATGGAGGGATGTGGAGCGAGCAGTACTTC,CSANGGMWSEQYF
TRBV12-3/TRBV12-4,TRBJ1-3,-,-,TGTGCCAGCAGTTCAGGCCAGGGTGTTTCTGGAAACACCATATATTTT,CASSSGQGVSGNTIYF
TRBV6-2/TRBV6-3,TRBJ2-7,-,TRBD1,TGTGCCAGCAGCCTCCCTAGGACAGGGGATCCCTACGAGCAGTACTTC,CASSLPRTGDPYEQYF
TRBV7-9,TRBJ1-2,few,TRBD1,TGTGCCAGCAGGATGTCGGGACAGGGGGGCTATGGCTACACCTTC,CASRMSGQGGYGYTF
TRBV2,TRBJ2-3,-,-,TGTGCCGACGGGCAGGCCAGCACAGATACGCAGTATTTT,CADGQASTDTQYF
TRBV20-1,TRBJ1-2,few,TRBD1,TGCAGTGCCTCCCGGGACAGCTTTTCTAGGGGCTACACCTTC,CSASRDSFSRGYTF
TRBV10-3,TRBJ1-1,-,TRBD1,TGTGCCACCACAAATCAGGGGGACACTGAAGCTTTCTTT,CATTNQGDTEAFF
TRBV5-1,TRBJ1-1,-,TRBD1,TGCGCCAGCAGCTTGGGGACAGGCACTGAAGCTTTCTTT,CASSLGTGTEAFF
TRBV25-1,TRBJ1-2,-,TRBD1,TGTGCCAGCAGTGAGGCTGGGACAGAAAACTATGGCTACACCTTC,CASSEAGTENYGYTF
TRBV18,TRBJ1-1,-,-,TGTGCCAGCTCACCCAAACAACACCGGGACGAGAACACTGAAGCTTTCTTT,CASSPKQHRDENTEAFF
TRBV6-9,TRBJ2-1,few,-,TGTGCCGGCACCCTAGCCCAGAGTGATGAGCAGTTCTTC,CAGTLAQSDEQFF
TRBV7-9,TRBJ1-2,few,-,TGTGCCAGCAGCTTAGCGTACCTCTATGGCTACACCTTC,CASSLAYLYGYTF